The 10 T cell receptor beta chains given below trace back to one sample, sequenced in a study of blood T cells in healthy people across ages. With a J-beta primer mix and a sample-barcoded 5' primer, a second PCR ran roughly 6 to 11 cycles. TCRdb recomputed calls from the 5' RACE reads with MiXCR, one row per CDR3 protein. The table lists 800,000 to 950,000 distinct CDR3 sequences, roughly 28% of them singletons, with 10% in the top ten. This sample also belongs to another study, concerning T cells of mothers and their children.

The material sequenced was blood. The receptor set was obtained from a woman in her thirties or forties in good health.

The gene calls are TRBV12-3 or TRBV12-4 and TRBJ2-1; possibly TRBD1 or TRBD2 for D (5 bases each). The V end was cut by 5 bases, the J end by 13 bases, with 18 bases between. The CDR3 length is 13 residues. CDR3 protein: CASSPELWGTQFF. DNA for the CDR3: TGTGCCAGCAGTCCAGAGCTGTGGGGGACCCAGTTCTTC.

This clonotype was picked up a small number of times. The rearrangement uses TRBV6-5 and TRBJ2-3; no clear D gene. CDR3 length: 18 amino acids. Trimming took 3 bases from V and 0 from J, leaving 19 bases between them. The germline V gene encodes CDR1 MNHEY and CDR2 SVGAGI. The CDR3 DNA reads TGTGCCAGCAGTTATCTGGCTCCCGAAATAGCTAGCACAGATACGCAGTATTTT. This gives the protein CASSYLAPEIASTDTQYF.

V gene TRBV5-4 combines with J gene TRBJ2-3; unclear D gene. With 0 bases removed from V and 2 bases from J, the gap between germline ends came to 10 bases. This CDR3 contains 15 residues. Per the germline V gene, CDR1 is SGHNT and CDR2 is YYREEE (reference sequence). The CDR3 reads CASSLASTVTDTQYF. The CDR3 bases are TGTGCCAGCAGCTTGGCCTCGACTGTCACAGATACGCAGTATTTT.

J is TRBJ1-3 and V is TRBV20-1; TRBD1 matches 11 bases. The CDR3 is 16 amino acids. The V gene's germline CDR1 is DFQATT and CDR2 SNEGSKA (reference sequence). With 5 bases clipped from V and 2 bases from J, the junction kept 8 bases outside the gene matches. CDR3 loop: CSAQDRGLVAGNTIYF. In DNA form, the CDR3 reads TGCAGTGCTCAGGACAGGGGGCTCGTGGCTGGAAACACCATATATTTT.

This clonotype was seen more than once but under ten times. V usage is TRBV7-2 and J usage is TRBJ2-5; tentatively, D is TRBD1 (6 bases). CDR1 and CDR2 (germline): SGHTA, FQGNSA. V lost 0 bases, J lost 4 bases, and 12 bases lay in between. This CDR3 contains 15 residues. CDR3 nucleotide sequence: TGTGCCAGCAGCTTAGCGTGGCAGGGGCCAGAGACCCAGTACTTC. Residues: CASSLAWQGPETQYF.

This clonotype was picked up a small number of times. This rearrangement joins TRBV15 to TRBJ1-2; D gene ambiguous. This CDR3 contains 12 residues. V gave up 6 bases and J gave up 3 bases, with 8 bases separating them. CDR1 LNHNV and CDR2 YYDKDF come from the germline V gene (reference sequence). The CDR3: CATSGSYYGYTF. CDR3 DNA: TGTGCCACCAGTGGCAGTTACTATGGCTACACCTTC.

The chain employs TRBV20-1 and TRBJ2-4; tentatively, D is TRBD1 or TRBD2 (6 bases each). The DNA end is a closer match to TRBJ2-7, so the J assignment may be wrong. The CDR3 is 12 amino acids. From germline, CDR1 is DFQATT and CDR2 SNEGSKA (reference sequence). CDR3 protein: CSAREGEYEQYF. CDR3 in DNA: TGCAGTGCTAGGGAGGGGGAATACGAGCAGTACTTC.

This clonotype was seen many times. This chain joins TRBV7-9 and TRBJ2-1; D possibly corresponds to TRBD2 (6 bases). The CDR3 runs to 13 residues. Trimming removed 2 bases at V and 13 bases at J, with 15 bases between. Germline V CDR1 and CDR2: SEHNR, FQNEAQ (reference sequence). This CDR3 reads CASSLLAEPPQFF. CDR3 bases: TGTGCCAGCAGCTTATTAGCGGAGCCGCCCCAGTTCTTC.

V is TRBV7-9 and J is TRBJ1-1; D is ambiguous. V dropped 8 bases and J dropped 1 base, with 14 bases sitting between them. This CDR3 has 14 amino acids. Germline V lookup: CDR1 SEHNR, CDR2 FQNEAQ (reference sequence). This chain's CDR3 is CASLGYQRNTEAFF. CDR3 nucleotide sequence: TGTGCCAGCTTGGGATACCAGAGGAACACTGAAGCTTTCTTT. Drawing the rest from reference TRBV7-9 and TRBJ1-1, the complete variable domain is DTGVSQNPRHKITKRGQNVTFRCDPISEHNRLYWYRQTLGQGPEFLTYFQNEAQLEKSRLLSDRFSAERPKGSFSTLEIQRTEQGDSAMYLCASLGYQRNTEAFFGQGTRLTVV.

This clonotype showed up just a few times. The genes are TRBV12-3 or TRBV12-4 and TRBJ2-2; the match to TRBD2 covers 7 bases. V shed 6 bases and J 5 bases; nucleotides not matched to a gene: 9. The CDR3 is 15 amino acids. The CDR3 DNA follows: TGTGCCAGCAGATCTAGCGGACGGGAAACCGGGGAGCTGTTTTTT. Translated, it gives CASRSSGRETGELFF.